The entry below describes one TCR beta chain. The target antigen is unknown. Treatment in this sample: some 19 received Ad26.COV2.S at low or high dose, single or two shots; five or six received placebo; per-sample allocation not given. Specimen acquisition occurred on day 63 following the initial vaccine or placebo injection. This vaccine is an Ad26 vector that expresses the Wuhan-strain SARS-CoV-2 spike. This entry is derived from a study of Ad26.COV2.S vaccination and SARS-CoV-2 variants. Study overall: Participants got Ad26.COV2.S intramuscularly, once or twice 56 days apart.

Whole-study findings and limits: Individuals receiving vaccine had higher spike-specific TCR breadth than placebo recipients did. Researchers cautioned that TCR breadth and depth analyses may have underestimated total T cell responses.

V shed 6 bases, J shed 8 bases, and the junction held 19 bases outside the gene matches. The CDR3 consists of 17 residues. Germline V CDR1 and CDR2: ENHRY, SYGVKD. TCRdb's table, derived via immunoSEQ multiplex PCR, lists solely in-frame clones and lacks some. This table has hundreds of thousands of clones, around 89% appearing once. The sequence derives from a person aged 18-65 years who received the Ad26.COV2.S COVID-19 vaccine or a placebo. The chain joins TRBV10-3 to TRBJ1-2, with 9 bases fitting TRBD1. The sample was peripheral blood, taken in a trial of Ad26.COV2.S vaccine versus placebo. CDR3 sequence reads: CAISSGQGGFLPGGYTF. The CDR3 region has the DNA TGTGCCATCAGCTCGGGACAGGGAGGGTTTCTTCCAGGGGGCTACACCTTC.